The 28 T cell receptor beta chains reported below all come from one sample, sequenced in a study of T cells in Graves' hyperthyroidism and ophthalmopathy. The TCR beta CDR3 regions underwent amplification using RNA transcripts as the source. HTBI primers were employed in a first-round RT-PCR of the TCR CDR3. TCRdb reprocessed the multiplex PCR reads via MiXCR and lists one record per CDR3 protein. The sample contains approximately 420,000 distinct CDR3 sequences, approximately 15% of which appear only once. Material: blood. These receptors were obtained from a woman between 25 and 40 years old with Graves' hyperthyroidism.

This CDR3 reads CSVEEAGAGTQYF. The CDR3 nucleotides read TGCAGCGTTGAAGAGGCCGGGGCTGGTACGCAGTATTTT. V and J are TRBV29-1 and TRBJ2-3; the D call may be TRBD1 or TRBD2 (5 bases each). The V gene's germline CDR1 is SQVTM and CDR2 ANQGSEA. CDR3 size: 13 residues. The ends were cut back, 0 bases at V and 8 bases at J, with 12 bases in the middle.

For this clonotype: It may be a read error: a sequence one base away is much more abundant. The conserved closing phenylalanine or tryptophan is absent in this CDR3, likely reflecting a read error. The rearrangement joins TRBV29-1 to TRBJ1-2; 10 positions match TRBD1. Germline-derived CDR1 and CDR2 are SQVTM and ANQGSEA. Trimming cost V 4 bases and J 3 bases; bases outside gene matches: 2. The CDR3 has 13 residues. In nucleotides, the CDR3 is TGCAGCGTTGGGGGGACAGGGGACTATGGCTACACCCTC. Protein product: CSVGGTGDYGYTL.

This clonotype was counted ten times or more. The rearrangement joins TRBV5-1 to TRBJ2-7; D not certain. In germline, CDR1 is SGHRS, CDR2 YFSETQ. The CDR3 covers 14 residues. Trimming cost V 6 bases and J 3 bases, with 16 bases left between them. The CDR3 sequence: CASKVRSDSYEQYF. CDR3 in DNA: TGCGCCAGCAAGGTAAGATCGGATAGCTACGAGCAGTACTTC.

This clonotype was recorded many times. V gene TRBV28 combines with J gene TRBJ2-4; 7 bases agree with TRBD1. Germline values: CDR1 MDHEN, CDR2 SYDVKM. CDR3 length: 15 amino acids. The J segment lost 2 bases and the V segment lost 6 bases, leaving 7 bases of the junction unmatched. CDR3 coding DNA: TGTGCCAGCAGCCGCAGGGGGTCTACCAAAAACATTCAGTACTTC. Protein product: CASSRRGSTKNIQYF.

The chain joins TRBV19 to TRBJ2-7; TRBD2 matches at 12 bases. The CDR3 runs to 16 residues. Trimming cost V 5 bases and J 3 bases; bases outside gene matches: 8. Germline values: CDR1 LNHDA, CDR2 SQIVND (reference sequence). This chain's CDR3 is CASSSYETSGSYEQYF. The DNA of the CDR3 is TGTGCCAGTAGTTCCTACGAGACTAGCGGGAGCTACGAGCAGTACTTC.

The chain employs TRBV27 and TRBJ2-1; 7 nucleotides align to TRBD2. The junction had 14 bases not matched to a gene; V was cut back by 6 bases and J by 15 bases. The CDR3 consists of 13 residues. The germline V gene encodes CDR1 MNHEY and CDR2 SMNVEV (reference sequence). DNA for the CDR3: TGTGCCAGCAGCTCTTCGGGCGGGGGAAAGGGGTTCTTC. This sequence encodes CASSSSGGGKGFF.

This clonotype occurred a few times. This rearrangement joins TRBV24-1 to TRBJ2-5, with TRBD1 matching over 9 bases. CDR1 is KGHDR and CDR2 is SFDVKD in the germline V gene. V was clipped by 4 bases and J by 2 bases; unmatched bases: 4. This CDR3 contains 15 residues. The CDR3 coding sequence is TGTGCCACCAGTGAAGGACAGGGGTGGCAAGAGACCCAGTACTTC. Its translation is CATSEGQGWQETQYF.

This clonotype was counted ten times or more. The CDR3 DNA follows: TGTGCCAGCAGTTTACGGGAGCGGTACGATACGCAGTATTTT. Amino acids: CASSLRERYDTQYF. The chain has TRBV6-1 and TRBJ2-3, with a possible D match to TRBD2 (6 bases). The V gene lost 5 bases and the J gene lost 6 bases, with 15 bases spanning the gap. Germline V CDR1 and CDR2: MNHNS, SASEGT. This CDR3 has 14 residues.

This clonotype appeared a few times. This chain uses TRBV24-1 with TRBJ2-5; D is possibly TRBD2 (5 bases). Trimming took 10 bases from V and 1 from J, leaving 12 bases between them. Germline V gene lookup returns CDR1 KGHDR and CDR2 SFDVKD. This CDR3 is 13 amino acids long. The CDR3 region has the DNA TGTGCCACGGGAGTGCGCGGCCAAGAGACCCAGTACTTC. It is translated as CATGVRGQETQYF.

This clonotype was seen a handful of times. For the CDR3, the DNA is TGTGCCAGCAGCCCCCCAGTGGGATATCAATACGAGCAGTACTTC. Translating gives CASSPPVGYQYEQYF. V and J are TRBV7-9 and TRBJ2-7; the D is unclear. CDR3 length: 15 residues. Trimming took 5 bases from V and 4 from J, leaving 18 bases between them. In germline, CDR1 is SEHNR, CDR2 FQNEAQ (reference sequence).

To note about this clonotype: This may be a read error, as it is one base from a much larger clone. The chain recombines TRBV2 with TRBJ2-1, with TRBD2 identical over 7 bases. The CDR3 covers 16 residues. Germline V gene lookup returns CDR1 SNHLY and CDR2 FYNNEI. The CDR3 region is CAGSELRLAQNDEQFF. The CDR3 nucleotides read TGTGCCGGCAGTGAGTTACGACTAGCTCAGAACGATGAGCAGTTCTTC.

This clonotype was detected ten times or more. V is TRBV20-1 and J is TRBJ1-1, with D hard to call. The germline CDR1 and CDR2 sequences are DFQATT and SNEGSKA (reference sequence). This CDR3 has 10 residues. Trimming left V 7 bases short and J 6 bases short, with 9 bases between. CDR3 sequence: CSVGIAEAFF. The CDR3 nucleotides are TGCAGTGTGGGGATCGCTGAAGCTTTCTTT.

This clonotype was detected many times. This chain joins TRBV30 and TRBJ2-7; D is unclear. V dropped 2 bases and J dropped 1 base, with 3 bases sitting between them. There are 11 residues in the CDR3. Germline V gene lookup returns CDR1 GTSNPN and CDR2 SVGIG (reference sequence). In DNA, the CDR3 is TGTGCCTGGAGTAAGTCCTACGAGCAGTACTTC. Its protein is CAWSKSYEQYF. Drawing the rest from reference TRBV30 and TRBJ2-7, the complete variable domain is SQTIHQWPATLVQPVGSPLSLECTVEGTSNPNLYWYRQAAGRGLQLLFYSVGIGQISSEVPQNLSASRPQDRQFILSSKKLLLSDSGFYLCAWSKSYEQYFGPGTRLTVT.

This clonotype has more than one count but fewer than ten. J is TRBJ2-3 and V is TRBV4-2; TRBD2 matches 9 bases. V was clipped by 3 bases and J by 2 bases; unmatched bases: 9. Per the germline V gene, CDR1 is LGHNA and CDR2 is YNFKEQ. The CDR3 has 17 residues. DNA for the CDR3: TGTGCCAGCAGCCAGACCGGGACTAGCACCCTCACAGATACGCAGTATTTT. Residues: CASSQTGTSTLTDTQYF.

Only a few counts were recorded for this clonotype. This chain joins TRBV30 and TRBJ2-3; D is possibly TRBD1 (6 bases). Deletions cut 0 bases from V and 2 bases from J, with 9 bases between. Looked up from germline, CDR1 is GTSNPN and CDR2 is SVGIG (reference sequence). This CDR3 region has 14 residues. In nucleotides, the CDR3 is TGTGCCTGGAGTGTAGGGGGAACCACAGATACGCAGTATTTT. Translation gives CAWSVGGTTDTQYF.

The chain uses TRBV3-1 and TRBJ2-2; perhaps TRBD2 as D (5 bases). V gave up 1 base and J gave up 1 base, with 10 bases separating them. The CDR3 runs to 16 residues. From germline, CDR1 is LGHDT and CDR2 YNNKEL (reference sequence). CDR3 region: CASSQVRAMNTGELFF. The CDR3 nucleotides read TGTGCCAGCAGCCAAGTGAGGGCAATGAACACCGGGGAGCTGTTTTTT.

CDR3 in amino acids: CASSSILPGQGPKQYF. The CDR3 nucleotides are TGTGCCAGCAGTTCTATACTGCCGGGACAGGGGCCCAAGCAGTACTTC. This sequence joins TRBV6-1 and TRBJ2-7, with 10 bases lining up with TRBD1. V lost 5 bases, J lost 8 bases, and 15 bases stayed unmatched. The CDR3 contains 16 residues. Germline V gene sequence: CDR1 MNHNS, CDR2 SASEGT.

With regard to this clonotype: This may stem from a read error, because a much larger clone lies one nucleotide away. The DNA is omitted, as the CDR3 cannot be located on it reliably, and the CDR3 follows TCRdb's listing. The rearrangement links TRBV28 to TRBJ2-1; the D call of TRBD2 is as the table states it, not checked on the DNA. Germline values: CDR1 MDHEN, CDR2 SYDVKM. The CDR3 is 15 residues long, ends included. CDR3 sequence reads: CASAVAGGAYNEQLF.

This clonotype was counted at least ten times. This chain links TRBV28 with TRBJ2-1; no reliable D call. Germline CDR1 reads MDHEN; CDR2 reads SYDVKM. The CDR3 is made up of 16 amino acids. Trimming removed 3 bases at V and 1 base at J, with 13 bases between. The CDR3 DNA sequence: TGTGCCAGCAGTTTGTCTGTGTCAATATCCTACAATGAGCAGTTCTTC. It specifies CASSLSVSISYNEQFF.

This chain connects TRBV18 to TRBJ2-1; D is ambiguous. CDR1 and CDR2 (germline): KGHSH, LQKENI. V lost 2 bases to trimming and J lost 4 bases, with 12 bases between them. The CDR3 has 15 residues. CDR3 sequence: CASSPGVGEYNEQFF. CDR3 bases: TGTGCCAGCTCACCAGGAGTTGGTGAATACAATGAGCAGTTCTTC. Using reference TRBV18 and TRBJ2-1 for the parts outside the CDR3, the full variable domain is NAGVMQNPRHLVRRRGQEARLRCSPMKGHSHVYWYRQLPEEGLKFMVYLQKENIIDESGMPKERFSAEFPKEGPSILRIQQVVRGDSAAYFCASSPGVGEYNEQFFGPGTRLTVL.

This clonotype was counted many times. CDR3: CASNEGDYNEQFF. As DNA, the CDR3 is TGTGCCAGCAATGAGGGGGACTACAATGAGCAGTTCTTC. The rearrangement links TRBV12-3 or TRBV12-4 to TRBJ2-1; maybe TRBD1 (6 bases). CDR3 length: 13 amino acids. V was clipped by 7 bases and J by 3 bases, with 10 bases between them.

This clonotype was counted only a few times. CDR3 sequence reads: CASSLDVRNSYEQYF. The CDR3 DNA sequence: TGCGCCAGCAGCTTGGATGTCCGAAACTCCTACGAGCAGTACTTC. The chain has TRBV5-1 and TRBJ2-7; D is uncertain. The CDR3 runs to 15 residues. Germline CDR1 reads SGHRS; CDR2 reads YFSETQ. Between the trimmed V and J ends, which lost 0 bases and 0 bases, there was a span of 10 bases.

This clonotype has a count of ten or more. The chain recombines TRBV28 with TRBJ2-1; no reliable D call. This CDR3 spans 17 amino acids. CDR1 MDHEN and CDR2 SYDVKM come from the germline V gene. V was clipped by 7 bases and J by 8 bases, with 27 bases between them. CDR3 in DNA: TGTGCCAGCACCCCCTCGGCAGCGACCCCAATTCGCGATGAGCAGTTCTTC. Amino acid sequence: CASTPSAATPIRDEQFF.

The CDR3 nucleotides are TGTGCCAGCAGCCCCTGGGGCCCCAGCACAGATACGCAGTATTTT. The encoded protein is CASSPWGPSTDTQYF. The genes are TRBV7-3 and TRBJ2-3; a weak D match, TRBD1 (5 bases). This CDR3 region has 15 residues. CDR1 is SGHTA and CDR2 is FQGTGA in the germline V gene. The germline V and J ends were trimmed by 5 bases and 0 bases, with 12 bases remaining between them.

This clonotype was seen ten or more times. The chain employs TRBV28 and TRBJ1-3; D not certain. The CDR3 sequence is 14 residues long. Germline assignment: CDR1 MDHEN and CDR2 SYDVKM. V lost 3 bases, J lost 2 bases, and 8 bases lay in between. The DNA for the CDR3 is TGTGCCAGCAGTTTGGGAGGGACTGGAAACACCATATATTTT. Amino acid sequence: CASSLGGTGNTIYF.

The gene calls are TRBV6-1 and TRBJ2-2; D perhaps matches TRBD1 (5 bases). The V gene lost 10 bases and the J gene lost 6 bases, with 18 bases spanning the gap. Germline V lookup: CDR1 MNHNS, CDR2 SASEGT. The CDR3 length is 14 residues. In DNA, the CDR3 is TGTGCCACATCGCTTATATCACAGGCCGGGGAGCTGTTTTTT. This gives the protein CATSLISQAGELFF.

A note on this clonotype: A read error may explain this, as a much larger clone is one base away. The J gene is TRBJ2-7, the V gene TRBV5-1, with TRBD1 as a possible D gene (6 bases). Trimming stripped 4 bases from V and 4 bases from J, with 18 bases between. This CDR3 is built from 15 residues. Germline CDR1 and CDR2: SGHRS and YFSETQ. The DNA of the CDR3 is TGCGCCAGCAGCACATTGCCGGACAGCCTTTACGAGCAGTACTTC. Amino acids: CASSTLPDSLYEQYF.

This clonotype was recorded many times. The rearrangement uses TRBV28 and TRBJ2-7, with D hard to call. Trimming took 5 bases from V and 3 from J, leaving 17 bases between them. The CDR3 is made up of 15 amino acids. From germline, CDR1 is MDHEN and CDR2 SYDVKM. CDR3 in amino acids: CASSLRYNAFYEQYF. CDR3 sequence (DNA): TGTGCCAGCAGTCTCAGATACAATGCCTTCTACGAGCAGTACTTC.